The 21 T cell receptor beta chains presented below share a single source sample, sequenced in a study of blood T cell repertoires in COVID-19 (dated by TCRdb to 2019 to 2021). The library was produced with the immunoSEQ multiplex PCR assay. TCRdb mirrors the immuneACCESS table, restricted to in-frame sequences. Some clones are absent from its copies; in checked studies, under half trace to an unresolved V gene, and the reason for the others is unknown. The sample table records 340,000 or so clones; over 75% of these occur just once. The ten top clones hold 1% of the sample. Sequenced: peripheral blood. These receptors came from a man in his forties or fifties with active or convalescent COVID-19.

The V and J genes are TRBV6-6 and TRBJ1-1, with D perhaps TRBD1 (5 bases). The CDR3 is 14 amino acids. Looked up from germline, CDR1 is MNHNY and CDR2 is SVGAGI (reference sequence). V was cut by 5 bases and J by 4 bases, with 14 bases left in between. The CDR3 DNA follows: TGTGCCAGCAGTGACATAGGGGTGGGCACTGAAGCTTTCTTT. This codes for CASSDIGVGTEAFF.

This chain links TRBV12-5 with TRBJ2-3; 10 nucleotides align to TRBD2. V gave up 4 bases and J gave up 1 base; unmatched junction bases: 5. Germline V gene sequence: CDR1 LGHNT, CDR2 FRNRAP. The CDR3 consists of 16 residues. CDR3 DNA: TGTGCTAGTGGTTCCGGCGGGACTAGCGGCACAGATACGCAGTATTTT. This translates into CASGSGGTSGTDTQYF. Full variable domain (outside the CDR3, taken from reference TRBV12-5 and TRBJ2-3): DARVTQTPRHKVTEMGQEVTMRCQPILGHNTVFWYRQTMMQGLELLAYFRNRAPLDDSGMPKDRFSAEMPDATLATLKIQPSEPRDSAVYFCASGSGGTSGTDTQYFGPGTRLTVL.

The CDR3 spells CASSRLRTGRTNTEAFF. The CDR3 DNA is TGTGCCAGCAGCCGTCTTCGGACAGGGCGAACCAACACTGAAGCTTTCTTT. The V gene is TRBV14, the J gene TRBJ1-1; 8 nucleotides align to TRBD1. This CDR3 region has 17 residues. CDR1 is SGHDN and CDR2 is FVKESK in the germline V gene. Unmatched junction bases numbered 12, after V lost 4 bases and J lost 2 bases.

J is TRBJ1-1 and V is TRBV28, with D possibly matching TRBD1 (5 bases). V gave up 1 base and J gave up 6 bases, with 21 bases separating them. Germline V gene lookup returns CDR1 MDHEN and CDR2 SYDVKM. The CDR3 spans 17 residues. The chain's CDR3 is CASSLSRARSLPAEAFF. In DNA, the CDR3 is TGTGCCAGCAGTTTATCCAGGGCCCGGTCCTTACCGGCTGAAGCTTTCTTT. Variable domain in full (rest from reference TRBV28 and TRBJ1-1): DVKVTQSSRYLVKRTGEKVFLECVQDMDHENMFWYRQDPGLGLRLIYFSYDVKMKEKGDIPEGYSVSREKKERFSLILESASTNQTSMYLCASSLSRARSLPAEAFFGQGTRLTVV.

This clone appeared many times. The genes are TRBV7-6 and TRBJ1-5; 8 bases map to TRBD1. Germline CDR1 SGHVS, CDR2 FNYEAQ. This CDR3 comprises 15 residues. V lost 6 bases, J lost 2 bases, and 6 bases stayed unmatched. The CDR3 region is CASRWQDRGNQPQHF. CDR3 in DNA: TGTGCCAGCAGATGGCAGGACAGGGGCAATCAGCCCCAGCATTTT. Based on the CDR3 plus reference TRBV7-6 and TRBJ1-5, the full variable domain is GAGVSQSPRYKVTKRGQDVALRCDPISGHVSLYWYRQALGQGPEFLTYFNYEAQQDKSGLPNDRFSAERPEGSISTLTIQRTEQRDSAMYRCASRWQDRGNQPQHFGDGTRLSIL.

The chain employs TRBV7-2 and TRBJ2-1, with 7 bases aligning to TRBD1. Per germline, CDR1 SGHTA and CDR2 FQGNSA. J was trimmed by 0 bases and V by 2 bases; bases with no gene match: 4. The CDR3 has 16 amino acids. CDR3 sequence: CASSLWAGGSYNEQFF. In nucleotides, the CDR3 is TGTGCCAGCAGCTTATGGGCAGGGGGCTCCTACAATGAGCAGTTCTTC.

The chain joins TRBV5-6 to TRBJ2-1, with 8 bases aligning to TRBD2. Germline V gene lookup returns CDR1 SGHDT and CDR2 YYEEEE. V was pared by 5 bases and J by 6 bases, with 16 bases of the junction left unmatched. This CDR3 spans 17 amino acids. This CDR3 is CASRLSGTSTGRNEQFF. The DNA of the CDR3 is TGTGCCAGCAGACTTAGCGGGACATCCACGGGTCGCAATGAGCAGTTCTTC.

As DNA, the CDR3 is TGTGCCAGCAGCTTGCTGACAGAGACTTATAGCAATCAGCCCCAGCATTTT. This gives the protein CASSLLTETYSNQPQHF. The rearrangement joins TRBV5-5 to TRBJ1-5; D is possibly TRBD1 (5 bases). The CDR3 consists of 17 residues. CDR1 SGHKS and CDR2 YYEKEE come from the germline V gene (reference sequence). Trimming took 1 base from V and 0 from J, leaving 14 bases between them.

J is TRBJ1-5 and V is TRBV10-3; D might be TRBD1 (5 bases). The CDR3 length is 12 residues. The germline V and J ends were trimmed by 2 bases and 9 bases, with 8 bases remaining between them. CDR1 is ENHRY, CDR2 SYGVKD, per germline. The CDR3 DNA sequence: TGTGCCATCAGTGAGCCAGGGATGCCCCAGCATTTT. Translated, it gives CAISEPGMPQHF.

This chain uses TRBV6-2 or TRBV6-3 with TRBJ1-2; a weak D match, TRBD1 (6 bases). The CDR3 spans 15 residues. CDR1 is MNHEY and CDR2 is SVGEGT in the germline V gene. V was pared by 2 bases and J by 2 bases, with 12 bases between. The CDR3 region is CASSYVRQGNYGYTF. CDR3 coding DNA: TGTGCCAGCAGTTACGTTCGGCAGGGGAACTATGGCTACACCTTC.

The CDR3 spells CASSFRGREEPQHF. CDR3 coding DNA: TGTGCCAGCAGCTTCAGGGGGCGTGAGGAGCCCCAGCATTTT. This rearrangement joins TRBV7-2 to TRBJ1-5; 8 positions match TRBD1. Trimming at V came to 3 bases and at J to 8 bases, leaving 6 bases not matched to a gene. CDR3 length: 14 residues. CDR1 SGHTA and CDR2 FQGNSA come from the germline V gene. Supplemented by reference TRBV7-2 and TRBJ1-5, the full variable domain reads GAGVSQSPSNKVTEKGKDVELRCDPISGHTALYWYRQSLGQGLEFLIYFQGNSAPDKSGLPSDRFSAERTGGSVSTLTIQRTQQEDSAVYLCASSFRGREEPQHFGDGTRLSIL.

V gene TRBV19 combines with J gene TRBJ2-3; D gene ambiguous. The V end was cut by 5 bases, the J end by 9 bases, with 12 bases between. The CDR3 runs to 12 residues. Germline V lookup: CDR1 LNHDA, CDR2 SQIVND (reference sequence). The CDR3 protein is CASSAPPGTQYF. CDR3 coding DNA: TGTGCCAGTAGTGCCCCCCCTGGCACGCAGTATTTT.

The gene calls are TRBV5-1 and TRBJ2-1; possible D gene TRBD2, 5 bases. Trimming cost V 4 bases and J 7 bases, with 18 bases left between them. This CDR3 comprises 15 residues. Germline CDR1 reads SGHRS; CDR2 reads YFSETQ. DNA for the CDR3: TGCGCCAGCAGCCAATACACGGGAAGCTTGAATGAGCAGTTCTTC. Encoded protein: CASSQYTGSLNEQFF.

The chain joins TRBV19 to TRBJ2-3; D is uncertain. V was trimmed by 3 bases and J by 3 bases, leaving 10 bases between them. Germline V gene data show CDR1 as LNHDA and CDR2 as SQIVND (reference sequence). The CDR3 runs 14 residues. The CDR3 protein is CASSMRLDTDTQYF. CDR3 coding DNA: TGTGCCAGTAGTATGCGTCTAGATACAGATACGCAGTATTTT.

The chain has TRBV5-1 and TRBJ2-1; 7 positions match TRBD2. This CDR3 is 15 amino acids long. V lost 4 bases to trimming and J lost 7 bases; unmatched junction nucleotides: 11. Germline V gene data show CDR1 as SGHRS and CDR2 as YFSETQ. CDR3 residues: CASSLMGIGRNEQFF. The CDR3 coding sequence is TGCGCCAGCAGCCTGATGGGTATCGGGAGGAATGAGCAGTTCTTC.

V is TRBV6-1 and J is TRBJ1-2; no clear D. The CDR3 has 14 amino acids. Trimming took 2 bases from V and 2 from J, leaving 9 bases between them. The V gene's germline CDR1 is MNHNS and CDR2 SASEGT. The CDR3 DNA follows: TGTGCCAGCAGTGAACCCAGAAGAAACTATGGCTACACCTTC. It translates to CASSEPRRNYGYTF.

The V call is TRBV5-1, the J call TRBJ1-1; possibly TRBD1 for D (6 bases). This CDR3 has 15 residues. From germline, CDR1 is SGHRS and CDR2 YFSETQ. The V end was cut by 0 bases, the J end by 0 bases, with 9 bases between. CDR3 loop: CASSLASGVNTEAFF. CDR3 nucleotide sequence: TGCGCCAGCAGCTTGGCCTCAGGGGTGAACACTGAAGCTTTCTTT.

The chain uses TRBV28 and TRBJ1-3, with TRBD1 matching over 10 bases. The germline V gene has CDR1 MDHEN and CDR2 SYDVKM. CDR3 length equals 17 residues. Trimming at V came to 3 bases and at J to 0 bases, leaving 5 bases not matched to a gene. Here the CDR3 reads CASSFLGQGSSGNTIYF. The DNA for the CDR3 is TGTGCCAGCAGTTTCCTGGGACAGGGGTCCTCTGGAAACACCATATATTTT.

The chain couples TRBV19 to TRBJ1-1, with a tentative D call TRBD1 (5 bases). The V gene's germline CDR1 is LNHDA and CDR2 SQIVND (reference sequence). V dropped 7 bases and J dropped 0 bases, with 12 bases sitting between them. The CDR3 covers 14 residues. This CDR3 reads CASTQTAMNTEAFF. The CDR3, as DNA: TGTGCCAGTACCCAGACAGCGATGAACACTGAAGCTTTCTTT.

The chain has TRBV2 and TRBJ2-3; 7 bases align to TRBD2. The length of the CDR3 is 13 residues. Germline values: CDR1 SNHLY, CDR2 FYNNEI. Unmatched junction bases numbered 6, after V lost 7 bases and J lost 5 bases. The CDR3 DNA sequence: TGTGCCAGCACCGGGAGCGGGAAAGATACGCAGTATTTT. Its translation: CASTGSGKDTQYF.

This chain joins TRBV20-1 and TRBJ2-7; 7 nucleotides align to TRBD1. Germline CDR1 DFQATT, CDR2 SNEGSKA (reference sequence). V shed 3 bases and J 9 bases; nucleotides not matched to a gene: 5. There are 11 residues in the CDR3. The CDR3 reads CSASATGVQYF. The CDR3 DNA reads TGCAGTGCTAGTGCTACAGGGGTGCAGTACTTC.